This paragraph covers one T cell receptor beta chain sequence. This sample is drawn from a study of blood T cell repertoires in COVID-19. In germline, CDR1 is MGHRA, CDR2 YSYEKL. This CDR3 is built from 13 residues. With 3 bases removed from V and 4 bases from J, the gap between germline ends came to 9 bases. In the authors' methods: Amplification from reference gene primers served as the basis for estimated nucleated cell counts. Only in-frame clones appear in the TCRdb table, and some are missing; sequencing was by immunoSEQ multiplex PCR. The V and J calls and clone size come from that table; D and trimming were worked out from the DNA. The sample has hundreds of thousands of clones, over 80% seen once.

Sequenced input: PBMCs or T cells enriched from blood (not recorded which). The receptor was derived from a woman between 25 and 40 years old with acute COVID-19. This chain joins TRBV4-1 and TRBJ1-1; D is ambiguous. This CDR3 is CASSQTRSTEAFF. The CDR3 coding sequence is TGCGCCAGCAGCCAGACTAGGAGCACTGAAGCTTTCTTT.